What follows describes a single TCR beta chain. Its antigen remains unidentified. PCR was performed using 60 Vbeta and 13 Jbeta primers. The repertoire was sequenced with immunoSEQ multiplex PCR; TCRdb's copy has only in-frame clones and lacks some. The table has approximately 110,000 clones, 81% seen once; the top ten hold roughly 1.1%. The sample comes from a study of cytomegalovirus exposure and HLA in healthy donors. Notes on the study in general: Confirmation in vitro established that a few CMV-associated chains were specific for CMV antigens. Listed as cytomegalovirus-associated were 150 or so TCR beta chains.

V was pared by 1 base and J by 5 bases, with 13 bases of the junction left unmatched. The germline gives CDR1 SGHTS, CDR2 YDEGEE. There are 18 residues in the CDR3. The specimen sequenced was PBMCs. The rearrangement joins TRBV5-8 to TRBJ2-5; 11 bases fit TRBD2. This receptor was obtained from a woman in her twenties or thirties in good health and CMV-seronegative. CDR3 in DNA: TGTGCCAGCAGCTTGCGTTTCGGTAGCGGGAGGGCTGGGGAGACCCAGTACTTC. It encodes CASSLRFGSGRAGETQYF.